Listed here are 12 T cell receptor beta chains from one sample, sequenced in a study of T cell repertoires in cytomegalovirus infection. No antigen has been identified for these receptors. One entry per CDR3 protein, called by TCRdb with MiXCR from the reads. Among under 150,000 distinct CDR3 sequences, about 24% were seen once, and the ten largest hold 34%. The sample comprised PBMCs, sequenced either directly or after in vitro stimulation (not recorded which). Every receptor here comes from a human donor in good health (CMV status not recorded). Some clones in this sample may be carry-over from other donors' samples.

The chain couples TRBV7-6 to TRBJ2-1; the D gene is possibly TRBD2 (5 bases). The germline V and J ends were trimmed by 5 bases and 6 bases, with 17 bases remaining between them. Germline V lookup: CDR1 SGHVS, CDR2 FNYEAQ. This CDR3 spans 15 amino acids. CDR3 nucleotides: TGTGCCAGCAGCCGCGGGCCCTCGGCCGTCAATGAGCAGTTCTTC. Amino acids: CASSRGPSAVNEQFF.

CDR3 DNA: TGTGCCAGTAGTCCGTCTGTGAAGGGAGAACAATATTTT. Its translation: CASSPSVKGEQYF. The chain couples TRBV19 to TRBJ1-3; D is ambiguous. The CDR3 runs to 13 residues. The V gene's germline CDR1 is LNHDA and CDR2 SQIVND (reference sequence). V was clipped by 5 bases and J by 15 bases, with 20 bases between them.

This chain uses TRBV7-9 with TRBJ2-1; TRBD2 aligns across 9 bases. The CDR3 runs to 17 residues. From germline, CDR1 is SEHNR and CDR2 FQNEAQ (reference sequence). V dropped 0 bases and J dropped 6; count of bases not matched to a gene: 9. This CDR3 reads CASSLAAGGTFVNEQFF. As DNA, the CDR3 is TGTGCCAGCAGCTTAGCAGCGGGGGGTACCTTTGTCAATGAGCAGTTCTTC.

V usage is TRBV7-8 and J usage is TRBJ1-1; TRBD1 is a possible D gene (5 bases). Trimming shortened V by 1 base and J by 1 base, and 10 bases separated the two germline ends. The CDR3 runs 15 residues. Germline CDR1 and CDR2: SGHVS and FQNEAQ. CDR3 protein: CASSLGGRTNTEAFF. The CDR3 nucleotides are TGTGCCAGCAGCTTAGGGGGACGGACGAACACTGAAGCTTTCTTT.

This clonotype has a count of ten or more. V usage is TRBV10-3 and J usage is TRBJ1-1, with D hard to call. The germline V and J ends were trimmed by 6 bases and 4 bases, with 6 bases remaining between them. This CDR3 has 11 amino acids. Germline CDR1 is ENHRY and CDR2 is SYGVKD. The CDR3 loop reads CAISWGTEAFF. The CDR3 nucleotides are TGTGCCATCAGCTGGGGCACTGAAGCTTTCTTT.

Regarding this clonotype: The junction and the germline gene differ at one end; a read error may be behind it. The rearrangement links TRBV7-3 to TRBJ2-3; D remains unclear. The CDR3 loop spans 13 amino acids. The germline CDR1 and CDR2 sequences are SGHTA and FQGTGA. The chain's CDR3 is CASSNGRTDTQYF. The CDR3 nucleotides are TGTGCCAGCAGCAACGGACGCACCGATACGCAGTATTTT.

J is TRBJ2-6 and V is TRBV7-9; maybe TRBD2 (5 bases). The CDR3 is made up of 18 amino acids. V lost 11 bases and J lost 0, with 23 bases in between. CDR1 and CDR2 from the germline V gene are SEHNR and FQNEAQ (reference sequence). In DNA, the CDR3 is TGTGCCTCTCGTTACGGTCCAGGAGGTTCCTCTGGGGCCAACGTCCTGACTTTC. Translation: CASRYGPGGSSGANVLTF.

The chain employs TRBV2 and TRBJ2-5, with 10 bases fitting TRBD2. CDR1 is SNHLY and CDR2 is FYNNEI in the germline V gene. V lost 1 base, J lost 5 bases, and 4 bases stayed unmatched. This CDR3 has 15 residues. CDR3 amino acids: CASSEGLAGAETQYF. The CDR3 DNA follows: TGTGCCAGCAGTGAAGGCCTAGCGGGAGCCGAGACCCAGTACTTC.

This clonotype was observed a single time. This could be a read error, since a much larger clone is one nucleotide away. The chain carries TRBV11-2 and TRBJ2-1, with 7 positions matching TRBD1. There are 16 residues in the CDR3. V gave up 0 bases and J gave up 5 bases; unmatched junction bases: 7. Germline V CDR1 and CDR2: SGHAT, FQNNGV. Here the CDR3 DNA reads TGTGCCAGCAGCTTAGATCAGGGGGTACGGCACAATGAGCAGTTCTTC. This encodes CASSLDQGVRHNEQFF.

The chain joins TRBV7-6 to TRBJ2-1; TRBD1 matches 9 bases. The length of the CDR3 is 15 residues. Germline-derived CDR1 and CDR2 are SGHVS and FNYEAQ. V lost 5 bases, J lost 8 bases, and 10 bases stayed unmatched. CDR3 coding DNA: TGTGCCAGCAGCCCGGGACAGGGAATAAGCTATGAGCAGTTCTTC. As protein: CASSPGQGISYEQFF.

This chain connects TRBV4-2 to TRBJ2-7, with a weak D call TRBD2 (5 bases). CDR1 and CDR2 (germline): LGHNA, YNFKEQ. The CDR3 has 15 amino acids. The ends were cut back, 1 base at V and 5 bases at J, with 15 bases in the middle. CDR3: CASSQVGVPSDEQYF. CDR3 nucleotide sequence: TGTGCCAGCAGCCAAGTCGGGGTGCCGAGCGACGAGCAGTACTTC.

V gene TRBV6-4 combines with J gene TRBJ2-3; possibly TRBD2 for D (5 bases). The CDR3 sequence is 13 residues long. V lost 2 bases to trimming and J lost 10 bases, with 13 bases between them. CDR1 and CDR2 (germline): MRHNA, SNTAGT. The chain's CDR3 is CASSDQLDTSQYF. In DNA, the CDR3 is TGTGCCAGCAGTGACCAACTAGATACTTCGCAGTATTTT.